Below are 28 T cell receptor beta chains sequenced from a single sample in a study of low-dose radiotherapy and immunotherapy resistance in tumors. Alpha and beta chains were covered, as first-strand cDNA relied on TRAV- and TRBV-specific primers. The PCR that amplified TCRs ran for about 20 cycles, relying on a constant-region primer and a V-primer adapter. TCRdb fed the reads into MiXCR, producing one record per CDR3 protein. Here the sample spans around 11,000 distinct CDR3 sequences, more than 55% being singletons. These receptors originate from a human donor with advanced metastatic prostate, ovarian, gallbladder or colorectal cancer (not recorded which). This table probably holds off-target reads from a library built for another chain.

The CDR3 nucleotides are TGTGCCATCAGTAGGACCGGGACTAGTGGTGGTGAGCAGTTCTTC. Translating gives CAISRTGTSGGEQFF. The chain carries TRBV10-3 and TRBJ2-1; 8 bases map to TRBD2. Germline lookup yields CDR1 ENHRY and CDR2 SYGVKD. This CDR3 is 15 amino acids long. The ends lost 5 bases at V and 9 bases at J; junction bases unmatched: 12.

This clonotype was counted a few times. The rearrangement uses TRBV13 and TRBJ2-7; D may be TRBD1 (6 bases). Germline V gene lookup returns CDR1 PRHDT and CDR2 FYEKMQ (reference sequence). This CDR3 is built from 14 residues. V shed 5 bases and J shed 2 bases, with 13 bases lying between them. The CDR3 is CASSVRDIPYEQYF. The CDR3 coding sequence is TGTGCCAGCAGCGTCCGGGACATACCCTACGAGCAGTACTTC.

This rearrangement joins TRBV15 to TRBJ2-1, with 9 bases matching TRBD2. The CDR3 loop spans 15 amino acids. The V gene's germline CDR1 is LNHNV and CDR2 YYDKDF (reference sequence). Trimming removed 0 bases from V and 7 bases from J; junction bases left unmatched: 4. In DNA form, the CDR3 reads TGTGCCACCAGCAGAGATTTCGCGGGGGGGAATGAGCAGTTCTTC. This translates into CATSRDFAGGNEQFF.

The chain carries TRBV7-2 and TRBJ2-1; D might be TRBD2 (6 bases). Per the germline V gene, CDR1 is SGHTA and CDR2 is FQGNSA. V lost 5 bases and J 7 bases, leaving 15 bases between the germline ends. This CDR3 spans 14 amino acids. The CDR3 DNA follows: TGTGCCAGCAGCCCCGGGAGTTGGGGGAATGAGCAGTTCTTC. This translates into CASSPGSWGNEQFF.

The chain is built from TRBV5-6 and TRBJ2-7, with D maybe TRBD2 (5 bases). The CDR3 loop spans 15 amino acids. Germline V gene sequence: CDR1 SGHDT, CDR2 YYEEEE. Trimming took 4 bases from V and 0 from J, leaving 14 bases between them. Here the CDR3 DNA reads TGTGCCAGCAGCCCCGGACGGAGGAGCTCCTACGAGCAGTACTTC. Its protein product is CASSPGRRSSYEQYF.

The chain recombines TRBV2 with TRBJ1-6; maybe TRBD1 (5 bases). There are 14 residues in the CDR3. Germline lookup yields CDR1 SNHLY and CDR2 FYNNEI. V was cut by 8 bases and J by 7 bases, with 15 bases left in between. In nucleotides, the CDR3 is TGTGCCAGCCTACCGGGGCCGGACAATTCACCCCTCCACTTT. Amino acids: CASLPGPDNSPLHF.

The chain joins TRBV20-1 to TRBJ2-5, with 8 bases matching TRBD2. This CDR3 spans 13 amino acids. V trimming: 6 bases; J trimming: 5 bases; junction bases outside the gene matches: 8. Germline V gives CDR1 DFQATT, CDR2 SNEGSKA (reference sequence). The CDR3 nucleotides read TGCAGTGCCATCGGGACTAGTATGGAGACCCAGTACTTC. Its protein is CSAIGTSMETQYF.

V and J are TRBV24-1 and TRBJ2-1; D is possibly TRBD2 (5 bases). Trimming left V 3 bases short and J 7 bases short, with 9 bases between. CDR1 KGHDR and CDR2 SFDVKD come from the germline V gene. CDR3 length equals 13 residues. CDR3 coding DNA: TGTGCCACCAGTGATGTCCGACTAAATGAGCAGTTCTTC. Its translation is CATSDVRLNEQFF.

V is TRBV9 and J is TRBJ1-1; D gene unclear. The CDR3 is made up of 14 amino acids. Deletions cut 0 bases from V and 6 bases from J, with 12 bases between. CDR1 and CDR2 (germline): SGDLS, YYNGEE. The chain's CDR3 is CASSVGMGLAEAFF. The CDR3 DNA follows: TGTGCCAGCAGCGTAGGTATGGGGTTGGCTGAAGCTTTCTTT.

The gene calls are TRBV9 and TRBJ2-7, with TRBD2 as a possible D gene (6 bases). The CDR3 contains 15 residues. Trimming removed 0 bases at V and 0 bases at J, with 10 bases between. Germline V gene lookup returns CDR1 SGDLS and CDR2 YYNGEE. CDR3 DNA sequence: TGTGCCAGCAGCGTAGATCTAGCGAGCTCCTACGAGCAGTACTTC. Translated, it gives CASSVDLASSYEQYF.

This chain links TRBV6-2 or TRBV6-3 with TRBJ2-1; D is undetermined. The CDR3 extends over 15 amino acids. From germline, CDR1 is MNHEY and CDR2 SVGEGT. With 0 bases removed from V and 7 bases from J, the gap between germline ends came to 13 bases. The CDR3 DNA reads as TGTGCCAGCAGTTACTCGACCCTAGACTTTAATGAGCAGTTCTTC. Its translation: CASSYSTLDFNEQFF.

The chain couples TRBV12-3 or TRBV12-4 to TRBJ1-2; 7 bases align to TRBD1. Unmatched junction bases numbered 32, after V lost 8 bases and J lost 5 bases. This CDR3 spans 21 amino acids. The DNA of the CDR3 is TGTGCCAGCCTCAAGGCGGGGGAGGGGCGACAGGGAAGTCACGGAGCTTATGGCTACACCTTC. This sequence encodes CASLKAGEGRQGSHGAYGYTF.

V usage is TRBV7-2 and J usage is TRBJ2-3; the match to TRBD2 covers 9 bases. This CDR3 spans 17 amino acids. V lost 0 bases and J lost 0; bases outside the gene matches: 4. In germline, CDR1 is SGHTA, CDR2 FQGNSA. The CDR3 here is CASSLASGGTSTDTQYF. In nucleotides, the CDR3 is TGTGCCAGCAGCTTAGCTAGCGGGGGAACTAGCACAGATACGCAGTATTTT.

This sequence joins TRBV4-3 and TRBJ2-5; no definite D call. The V end was cut by 4 bases, the J end by 4 bases, with 13 bases between. The CDR3 sequence is 14 residues long. Per germline, CDR1 LGHNA and CDR2 YSLEER. The DNA of the CDR3 is TGCGCCAGCAGCCCCCTCTGGGCCCGAGAGACCCAGTACTTC. It specifies CASSPLWARETQYF.

The chain combines TRBV7-2 with TRBJ2-7, with D perhaps matching TRBD1 (5 bases). The CDR3 has 13 amino acids. Germline assignment: CDR1 SGHTA and CDR2 FQGNSA. The V end was cut by 3 bases, the J end by 3 bases, with 9 bases between. The CDR3: CASSFIQGYEQYF. In DNA form, the CDR3 reads TGTGCCAGCAGCTTTATCCAGGGCTACGAGCAGTACTTC.

This clonotype was seen a handful of times. This chain links TRBV28 with TRBJ1-2, with D tentatively TRBD1 (5 bases). CDR1 and CDR2 (germline): MDHEN, SYDVKM. The CDR3 runs 16 residues. V shed 6 bases and J shed 0 bases, with 17 bases lying between them. This CDR3 is CASRGRDGRSNYGYTF. The DNA of the CDR3 is TGTGCCAGCAGAGGGCGGGACGGCCGTTCTAACTATGGCTACACCTTC.

The gene calls are TRBV5-1 and TRBJ2-1, with D possibly being TRBD2 (6 bases). This CDR3 spans 15 amino acids. V lost 4 bases to trimming and J lost 3 bases, with 14 bases between them. Germline V CDR1 and CDR2: SGHRS, YFSETQ. This chain's CDR3 is CASSGTSSSYNEQFF. The CDR3 nucleotides are TGCGCCAGCAGCGGAACTAGCAGCAGCTACAATGAGCAGTTCTTC.

This clonotype has just a few counts. The rearrangement links TRBV5-6 to TRBJ2-3; no clear D. Germline V lookup: CDR1 SGHDT, CDR2 YYEEEE. The CDR3 length is 14 residues. Trimming left V 3 bases short and J 1 base short, with 9 bases between. The chain's CDR3 is CASSSGLGTDTQYF. CDR3 nucleotides: TGTGCCAGCAGCTCCGGATTAGGCACAGATACGCAGTATTTT. The full variable domain, its missing parts supplied by reference TRBV5-6 and TRBJ2-3, is DAGVTQSPTHLIKTRGQQVTLRCSPKSGHDTVSWYQQALGQGPQFIFQYYEEEERQRGNFPDRFSGHQFPNYSSELNVNALLLGDSALYLCASSSGLGTDTQYFGPGTRLTVL.

The genes are TRBV6-6 and TRBJ1-5, with 9 bases matching TRBD1. The CDR3 is 16 amino acids. Germline assignment: CDR1 MNHNY and CDR2 SVGAGI (reference sequence). V trimming: 5 bases; J trimming: 2 bases; junction bases outside the gene matches: 7. The CDR3, as DNA: TGTGCCAGCAGTGGCACAGGGGGCAGGGGCAATCAGCCCCAGCATTTT. It codes for CASSGTGGRGNQPQHF.

This rearrangement joins TRBV12-3 or TRBV12-4 to TRBJ2-1, with D perhaps matching TRBD1 or TRBD2 (5 bases each). This CDR3 has 12 residues. The ends were cut back, 1 base at V and 10 bases at J, with 8 bases in the middle. The CDR3 sequence: CASSLEGTEQFF. The CDR3, as DNA: TGTGCCAGCAGTTTAGAGGGGACGGAGCAGTTCTTC.

The chain combines TRBV9 with TRBJ2-5; TRBD2 aligns across 12 bases. Germline CDR1 SGDLS, CDR2 YYNGEE. The CDR3 is 18 amino acids. With V trimmed by 3 bases and J by 3 bases, 12 bases remained unmatched. In DNA, the CDR3 is TGTGCCAGCAGCGAGTACGCCCTAGCGGGAGGGCTTGAAGAGACCCAGTACTTC. As protein: CASSEYALAGGLEETQYF. Variable domain in full (rest from reference TRBV9 and TRBJ2-5): DSGVTQTPKHLITATGQRVTLRCSPRSGDLSVYWYQQSLDQGLQFLIQYYNGEERAKGNILERFSAQQFPDLHSELNLSSLELGDSALYFCASSEYALAGGLEETQYFGPGTRLLVL.

This clonotype has just a few counts. This chain links TRBV19 with TRBJ2-2; 7 bases fit TRBD1. Unmatched junction bases numbered 6, after V lost 5 bases and J lost 3 bases. Germline-derived CDR1 and CDR2 are LNHDA and SQIVND (reference sequence). The CDR3 is 15 residues long. CDR3 region: CASSPRDSYTGELFF. The CDR3 coding sequence is TGTGCCAGTAGTCCCCGGGACAGCTACACCGGGGAGCTGTTTTTT.

J is TRBJ2-1 and V is TRBV11-2; D is unresolved. Germline CDR1 and CDR2: SGHAT and FQNNGV. With 2 bases removed from V and 9 bases from J, the gap between germline ends came to 11 bases. The CDR3 runs to 13 residues. The CDR3 here is CASSLTVRSEQFF. DNA of the CDR3: TGTGCCAGCAGCTTAACCGTTAGGAGTGAGCAGTTCTTC. Full variable domain (outside the CDR3, taken from reference TRBV11-2 and TRBJ2-1): EAGVAQSPRYKIIEKRQSVAFWCNPISGHATLYWYQQILGQGPKLLIQFQNNGVVDDSQLPKDRFSAERLKGVDSTLKIQPAKLEDSAVYLCASSLTVRSEQFFGPGTRLTVL.

This clonotype turned up a few times. Here the CDR3 reads CASSYGVGGGTEAFF. For the CDR3, the DNA is TGTGCCAGCAGTTACGGGGTCGGGGGAGGCACTGAAGCTTTCTTT. The genes are TRBV6-5 and TRBJ1-1, with D maybe TRBD1 (5 bases). There are 15 residues in the CDR3. The V end was cut by 2 bases, the J end by 4 bases, with 14 bases between. The germline V gene has CDR1 MNHEY and CDR2 SVGAGI.

This chain links TRBV11-2 with TRBJ2-7; 14 bases map to TRBD2. Trimming took 4 bases from V and 6 from J; bases not matched to a gene: 5. Germline V gives CDR1 SGHAT, CDR2 FQNNGV. The CDR3 runs to 15 residues. CDR3 region: CASSWGLAGAGEQYF. In nucleotides, the CDR3 is TGTGCCAGCAGCTGGGGACTAGCGGGAGCGGGCGAGCAGTACTTC.

This clonotype was found once. The rearrangement links TRBV2 to TRBJ2-1; 10 bases map to TRBD2. V lost 4 bases and J lost 7; bases outside the gene matches: 7. This CDR3 comprises 15 residues. Germline V gives CDR1 SNHLY, CDR2 FYNNEI. The chain's CDR3 is CASSVNLAGVNEQFF. Here the CDR3 DNA reads TGTGCCAGCAGTGTAAATCTAGCGGGAGTTAATGAGCAGTTCTTC.

This clonotype was counted only a few times. The chain has TRBV18 and TRBJ2-7; D gene uncertain. The germline V and J ends were trimmed by 2 bases and 6 bases, with 8 bases remaining between them. This CDR3 spans 12 amino acids. The germline V gene encodes CDR1 KGHSH and CDR2 LQKENI. As DNA, the CDR3 is TGTGCCAGCTCACCAATCGGCACCGAGCAGTACTTC. Translating gives CASSPIGTEQYF. The whole variable domain, remainder taken from reference TRBV18 and TRBJ2-7, is NAGVMQNPRHLVRRRGQEARLRCSPMKGHSHVYWYRQLPEEGLKFMVYLQKENIIDESGMPKERFSAEFPKEGPSILRIQQVVRGDSAAYFCASSPIGTEQYFGPGTRLTVT.

The V gene is TRBV6-2 or TRBV6-3, the J gene TRBJ2-1; 9 positions match TRBD2. Germline V gene sequence: CDR1 MNHEY, CDR2 SVGEGT. V lost 2 bases and J lost 6; bases outside the gene matches: 2. CDR3 length: 14 residues. Here the CDR3 DNA reads TGTGCCAGCAGTTACGTAGCGGGAGTCAATGAGCAGTTCTTC. This codes for CASSYVAGVNEQFF.